Listed below are T cell receptor beta chains from one sample, sequenced in a study of shared clonotypes between healthy human individuals. The assay was immunoSEQ multiplex PCR, and TCRdb's table has in-frame clones only and misses some. The sample consists of some 1 million clones, around 76% of them appearing once. Sample: memory CD4+ T cells sorted from blood. Source of these receptors: a man younger than 30 in good health. Both conserved end residues are part of each CDR3. A D gene is named only where the DNA matches it firmly. Rows give clone size only sometimes, using once, few, many, or a class for an expanded clone.

cdr3_aa: CASSSKWDTEQYF; cdr3_nt: TGTGCCAGCAGCTCAAAATGGGACACCGAGCAGTACTTC; d_call: .; j_call: TRBJ2-7; cdr3_length: 13; v_call: TRBV7-9; clone_size: .
cdr3_aa: CASSLLGSVSGNTIYF; cdr3_nt: TGTGCCAGCAGCTTGCTAGGGTCAGTCTCTGGAAACACCATATATTTT; d_call: .; j_call: TRBJ1-3; cdr3_length: 16; v_call: TRBV11-2; clone_size: .
cdr3_aa: CASSPQIETQYF; cdr3_nt: TGTGCCAGCAGCCCTCAGATCGAGACCCAGTACTTC; d_call: .; j_call: TRBJ2-5; cdr3_length: 12; v_call: TRBV6-1; clone_size: .
cdr3_aa: CASSVSGMTNTGELFF; cdr3_nt: TGCGCCAGCAGCGTCTCCGGGATGACCAACACCGGGGAGCTGTTTTTT; d_call: .; j_call: TRBJ2-2; cdr3_length: 16; v_call: TRBV5-1; clone_size: .
cdr3_aa: CASRISQGGYTF; cdr3_nt: TGTGCCAGCAGGATTTCACAGGGTGGCTACACCTTC; d_call: .; j_call: TRBJ1-2; cdr3_length: 12; v_call: TRBV2; clone_size: .
cdr3_aa: CASSLATGARSYEQYF; cdr3_nt: TGTGCCAGCAGCTTAGCGACAGGGGCGAGGTCCTACGAGCAGTACTTC; d_call: TRBD1; j_call: TRBJ2-7; cdr3_length: 16; v_call: TRBV7-2; clone_size: .
cdr3_aa: CASSERGETQYF; cdr3_nt: TGTGCCAGCAGTGAGAGGGGGGAGACCCAGTACTTC; d_call: .; j_call: TRBJ2-5; cdr3_length: 12; v_call: TRBV6-1; clone_size: .
cdr3_aa: CASSLRLAGGGAYNEQFF; cdr3_nt: TGTGCCAGCAGCCTCCGACTAGCGGGGGGAGGAGCCTACAATGAGCAGTTCTTC; d_call: TRBD2; j_call: TRBJ2-1; cdr3_length: 18; v_call: TRBV5-6; clone_size: .
cdr3_aa: CASSPRVSSTDTQYF; cdr3_nt: TGTGCCAGCAGCCCCCGGGTTTCTAGCACAGATACGCAGTATTTT; d_call: .; j_call: TRBJ2-3; cdr3_length: 15; v_call: TRBV11-2; clone_size: once
cdr3_aa: CASSRGGATGELFF; cdr3_nt: TGTGCCAGCAGCCGGGGCGGGGCCACCGGGGAGCTGTTTTTT; d_call: .; j_call: TRBJ2-2; cdr3_length: 14; v_call: TRBV5-4; clone_size: .
cdr3_aa: CASSESASTDTQYF; cdr3_nt: TGCGCCAGCAGTGAGTCGGCTAGCACAGATACGCAGTATTTT; d_call: .; j_call: TRBJ2-3; cdr3_length: 14; v_call: TRBV10-1; clone_size: .
cdr3_aa: CASSPQGNTEAFF; cdr3_nt: TGTGCCAGCAGCCCGCAGGGGAACACTGAAGCTTTCTTT; d_call: .; j_call: TRBJ1-1; cdr3_length: 13; v_call: TRBV11-3; clone_size: .
cdr3_aa: CATLTGPRANVLTF; cdr3_nt: TGTGCCACCCTGACAGGACCGCGGGCCAACGTCCTGACTTTC; d_call: .; j_call: TRBJ2-6; cdr3_length: 14; v_call: TRBV6-4; clone_size: .